The 2 T cell receptor beta chains below come from one sample, sequenced in a study of identical twins. TCRdb independently ran MiXCR on the 5' RACE reads; one entry per CDR3 protein. Of approximately 1.8 million distinct CDR3 sequences detected, around 29% appear once; the ten largest clones hold approximately 0.25%. The sequenced material came from cord blood. The receptors were sampled from a newborn girl in good health.

This rearrangement joins TRBV12-3 or TRBV12-4 to TRBJ1-6, with a tentative D call TRBD1 (5 bases). The CDR3 sequence is 16 residues long. The V end was cut by 7 bases, the J end by 0 bases, with 13 bases between. The CDR3 sequence: CASTLGESSYNSPLHF. The CDR3 DNA sequence: TGTGCCAGCACCCTGGGGGAGAGCTCCTATAATTCACCCCTCCACTTT.

The chain is built from TRBV6-2 or TRBV6-3 and TRBJ1-5; D may be TRBD1 (5 bases). V was trimmed by 7 bases and J by 2 bases, leaving 15 bases between them. CDR3 length: 15 amino acids. CDR1 and CDR2 from the germline V gene are MNHEY and SVGEGT. This CDR3 is CASNVRDAGNQPQHF. CDR3 nucleotides: TGTGCCAGCAACGTACGGGACGCCGGCAATCAGCCCCAGCATTTT.